The 15 T cell receptor beta chains below come from one sample, sequenced in a study of shared clonotypes between healthy human individuals. Produced via immunoSEQ multiplex PCR; TCRdb's table is partial and in-frame only. This table has hundreds of thousands of clones, more than 70% appearing once. Sequenced: memory CD4+ T cells sorted from blood. Documented subset: CD45RA-negative fraction. These TCRs come from a woman aged 25 to 39 in good health.

This clone was observed once. The chain combines TRBV27 with TRBJ2-1; a weak D match, TRBD1 (5 bases). The germline V gene encodes CDR1 MNHEY and CDR2 SMNVEV (reference sequence). With 7 bases removed from V and 7 bases from J, the gap between germline ends came to 20 bases. The CDR3 extends over 15 amino acids. CDR3 sequence (DNA): TGTGCCAGCACCCGGTGGCAGGGTTTACGGAATGAGCAGTTCTTC. It encodes CASTRWQGLRNEQFF.

This clone was observed a few times. The chain is built from TRBV7-9 and TRBJ2-5; D gene uncertain. Deletions cut 5 bases from V and 5 bases from J, with 9 bases between. The CDR3 sequence is 12 residues long. Germline values: CDR1 SEHNR, CDR2 FQNEAQ (reference sequence). Here the CDR3 DNA reads TGTGCCAGCAGCCGAATCGACGAGACCCAGTACTTC. Translated, it gives CASSRIDETQYF.

The chain uses TRBV28 and TRBJ2-7, with TRBD1 matching 7 bases. The CDR3 runs to 14 residues. Germline V gene data show CDR1 as MDHEN and CDR2 as SYDVKM. V lost 6 bases to trimming and J lost 7 bases; unmatched junction nucleotides: 12. CDR3 in amino acids: CASRGQILSGEQYF. In DNA form, the CDR3 reads TGTGCCAGCAGGGGACAGATACTGTCTGGAGAGCAGTACTTC.

The chain is built from TRBV28 and TRBJ1-5, with D possibly matching TRBD1 (5 bases). This CDR3 is 16 amino acids long. Per the germline V gene, CDR1 is MDHEN and CDR2 is SYDVKM. Trimming left V 7 bases short and J 5 bases short, with 21 bases between. The CDR3 loop reads CASIKPLGALDQPQHF. The CDR3 DNA sequence: TGTGCCAGCATTAAACCCTTAGGGGCCCTGGATCAGCCCCAGCATTTT.

This clone was observed at least ten times. This rearrangement joins TRBV11-2 to TRBJ2-7; TRBD1 matches 8 bases. The CDR3 loop spans 15 amino acids. J was trimmed by 5 bases and V by 2 bases; bases with no gene match: 8. Germline CDR1 and CDR2: SGHAT and FQNNGV. CDR3 in DNA: TGTGCCAGCAGCTTAAGGGGGACAGGAGGAAACGAGCAGTACTTC. Amino acid sequence: CASSLRGTGGNEQYF.

In the case of this clone: The sample has other DNA sequences that encode this CDR3 too. The J gene is TRBJ2-1, the V gene TRBV7-9, with no clear D. Germline CDR1 reads SEHNR; CDR2 reads FQNEAQ (reference sequence). The CDR3 totals 13 residues. V was shortened by 0 bases and J by 4 bases, with 4 bases between the two germline ends. CDR3 sequence (DNA): TGTGCCAGCAGCTTAGCAGAGTACAATGAGCAGTTCTTC. Translated, it gives CASSLAEYNEQFF. Supplemented by reference TRBV7-9 and TRBJ2-1, the full variable domain reads DTGVSQNPRHKITKRGQNVTFRCDPISEHNRLYWYRQTLGQGPEFLTYFQNEAQLEKSRLLSDRFSAERPKGSFSTLEIQRTEQGDSAMYLCASSLAEYNEQFFGPGTRLTVL.

Worth noting for this clone: This sample includes further DNA sequences coding for the same CDR3. This rearrangement joins TRBV19 to TRBJ1-5; D uncertain. The CDR3 runs to 15 residues. From germline, CDR1 is LNHDA and CDR2 SQIVND (reference sequence). Trimming stripped 0 bases from V and 0 bases from J, with 6 bases between. CDR3 bases: TGTGCCAGTAGTATAGACCGGGGTAGCAATCAGCCCCAGCATTTT. Protein sequence: CASSIDRGSNQPQHF.

The chain is built from TRBV29-1 and TRBJ2-5; D may match TRBD1 or TRBD2 (5 bases each). The CDR3 length is 15 residues. V was pared by 7 bases and J by 5 bases, with 23 bases between. Germline-derived CDR1 and CDR2 are SQVTM and ANQGSEA. The CDR3 loop reads CSATLGTFGAETQYF. CDR3 nucleotides: TGCAGCGCAACCCTTGGGACGTTCGGCGCGGAGACCCAGTACTTC.

The genes are TRBV2 and TRBJ2-1, with 8 bases fitting TRBD2. There are 15 residues in the CDR3. The trim removed 4 bases at V and 6 bases at J, leaving 8 bases unmatched. CDR1 SNHLY and CDR2 FYNNEI come from the germline V gene. Here the CDR3 DNA reads TGTGCCAGCAGTGGCGCGGGAGGACTCGTCAATGAGCAGTTCTTC. Translation: CASSGAGGLVNEQFF.

This clone was detected only a few times. V is TRBV5-4 and J is TRBJ1-1, with D hard to call. V lost 2 bases to trimming and J lost 2 bases, with 7 bases between them. The CDR3 runs 13 residues. Germline CDR1 and CDR2: SGHNT and YYREEE (reference sequence). The CDR3 spells CASSLDPNTEAFF. The CDR3 DNA reads TGTGCCAGCAGCTTAGACCCAAACACTGAAGCTTTCTTT.

This sequence joins TRBV19 and TRBJ1-1; possibly TRBD1 for D (5 bases). The CDR3 spans 12 residues. CDR1 and CDR2 from the germline V gene are LNHDA and SQIVND (reference sequence). Trimming cost V 8 bases and J 8 bases, with 15 bases left between them. This chain's CDR3 is CASRNQGEEAFF. CDR3 bases: TGTGCCAGTCGAAATCAGGGAGAAGAAGCTTTCTTT.

The genes are TRBV7-3 and TRBJ2-2; 8 bases line up with TRBD2. V lost 2 bases, J lost 2 bases, and 4 bases stayed unmatched. In germline, CDR1 is SGHTA, CDR2 FQGTGA. The CDR3 has 16 residues. As DNA, the CDR3 is TGTGCCAGCAGCTTACAGGCGGGAGGAAACACCGGGGAGCTGTTTTTT. It encodes CASSLQAGGNTGELFF.

V is TRBV2 and J is TRBJ2-2; the D gene is possibly TRBD2 (5 bases). The germline V gene encodes CDR1 SNHLY and CDR2 FYNNEI. The CDR3 covers 16 residues. V lost 6 bases to trimming and J lost 1 base, with 15 bases between them. The CDR3 DNA reads as TGTGCCAGCAGGGAGAGGGCAGGCGTGAACACCGGGGAGCTGTTTTTT. It yields the protein CASRERAGVNTGELFF.

The gene calls are TRBV9 and TRBJ2-3; a possible D gene is TRBD2 (6 bases). V dropped 1 base and J dropped 2 bases, with 14 bases sitting between them. The CDR3 contains 16 residues. CDR1 SGDLS and CDR2 YYNGEE come from the germline V gene. Written as DNA, the CDR3 is TGTGCCAGCAGCGTATCGGGGGTAGCGGTCACAGATACGCAGTATTTT. As protein: CASSVSGVAVTDTQYF.

Details on this clone: This may arise from a read error, as a much more abundant clone is one base away. The sample has other DNA sequences that encode this CDR3 too. DNA of the CDR3: TGCGCCAGCAGCCTGGGGGACAGGGATAATGAAAAACTGTTTTTT. Translation: CASSLGDRDNEKLFF. This chain joins TRBV5-1 and TRBJ1-4; TRBD1 matches 9 bases. Losses at the gene ends were 4 bases for V and 4 bases for J; bases not matched to a gene: 5. The length of the CDR3 is 15 residues. CDR1 and CDR2 (germline): SGHRS, YFSETQ.